These 3 T cell receptor beta chains were sequenced from one sample in a study of Graves' ophthalmopathy and Graves' hyperthyroidism. RNA served as the template for amplifying TCR beta CDR3 regions. RT-PCR with HTBI primers came first, then second-round multiplex PCR. TCRdb reanalysed the multiplex PCR reads using MiXCR and keeps one entry per CDR3 protein. The table has 500,000 to 600,000 distinct CDR3 sequences, 39% seen once. The material sequenced was peripheral blood or thyroid tissue (not recorded which). The receptors here all came from an adult man with Graves' hyperthyroidism.

Many counts were recorded for this clonotype. The chain uses TRBV20-1 and TRBJ1-6; 8 bases align to TRBD1. Germline V lookup: CDR1 DFQATT, CDR2 SNEGSKA (reference sequence). The trim removed 6 bases at V and 9 bases at J, leaving 10 bases unmatched. This CDR3 has 14 amino acids. The CDR3 loop reads CSAGAGGLGSPLHF. As DNA, the CDR3 is TGCAGTGCAGGGGCAGGGGGCCTGGGTTCACCCCTCCACTTT.

The chain employs TRBV4-2 and TRBJ2-7; 8 nucleotides match TRBD1. Germline loops: CDR1 LGHNA, CDR2 YNFKEQ. CDR3 length: 16 residues. V was clipped by 0 bases and J by 0 bases; unmatched bases: 4. CDR3 sequence (DNA): TGTGCCAGCAGCCAAGATTCCACAGGGGGCTCCTACGAGCAGTACTTC. Protein product: CASSQDSTGGSYEQYF.

On this clonotype itself: The germline gene is not matched at one end of the junction; a read error may be the cause. The rearrangement uses TRBV27 and TRBJ1-5, with D possibly being TRBD1 (5 bases). This CDR3 has 14 residues. The germline V gene has CDR1 MNHEY and CDR2 SMNVEV (reference sequence). Here the CDR3 reads CASSFGGGNRPQHF. The CDR3 DNA sequence: TGTGCCAGCAGTTTCGGGGGTGGCAATCGGCCCCAGCATTTT.